One sample yielded the 13 T cell receptor beta chains listed below, sequenced in a study of early T cells in non-severe SARS-CoV-2 infection (dated by TCRdb to about 2021). The library relied on 5' RACE. TCRdb shows the sequencer as NextSeq 500. TCRdb handled the public reads itself, with Q25 trimming in fastp and clone calling in MiXCR, and kept productive beta chains. Duplicate CDR3 protein sequences are folded into a single record with the most common DNA and genes. The sample includes 55,000 to 80,000 distinct CDR3 sequences, with over 9.5% observed a single time. The ten top clones hold 1.3% to 1.5% of the sample. Sample: whole blood, taken at baseline. All receptors derive from an adult who was a healthcare worker with PCR-confirmed SARS-CoV-2 infection or an uninfected control (not recorded which).

This clonotype was picked up many times. The J gene is TRBJ1-1, the V gene TRBV7-2; D gene uncertain. Trimming stripped 4 bases from V and 5 bases from J, with 8 bases between. The CDR3 has 12 residues. In germline, CDR1 is SGHTA, CDR2 FQGNSA. In DNA, the CDR3 is TGTGCCAGCAGCTCATGGGTGACTGAAGCTTTCTTT. As protein: CASSSWVTEAFF.

This clonotype was counted ten times or more. The chain recombines TRBV19 with TRBJ2-7, with 9 bases matching TRBD2. Unmatched junction bases numbered 7, after V lost 7 bases and J lost 0 bases. The CDR3 has 15 residues. Germline V gene lookup returns CDR1 LNHDA and CDR2 SQIVND (reference sequence). CDR3 protein: CASTPTSGSSYEQYF. CDR3 DNA sequence: TGTGCCAGTACCCCGACTAGCGGCAGCTCCTACGAGCAGTACTTC.

This clonotype has a handful of counts. This sequence joins TRBV28 and TRBJ2-7; perhaps D is TRBD1 or TRBD2 (5 bases each). Germline-derived CDR1 and CDR2 are MDHEN and SYDVKM. This CDR3 has 15 residues. With 2 bases removed from V and 3 bases from J, the gap between germline ends came to 14 bases. In nucleotides, the CDR3 is TGTGCCAGCAGTTTACCCCGGGACCAGCGCTACGAGCAGTACTTC. Protein product: CASSLPRDQRYEQYF. The whole variable domain, remainder taken from reference TRBV28 and TRBJ2-7, is DVKVTQSSRYLVKRTGEKVFLECVQDMDHENMFWYRQDPGLGLRLIYFSYDVKMKEKGDIPEGYSVSREKKERFSLILESASTNQTSMYLCASSLPRDQRYEQYFGPGTRLTVT.

The table lists this clonotype with many counts. This chain joins TRBV28 and TRBJ2-3, with 8 bases matching TRBD2. This CDR3 has 14 residues. Germline CDR1 and CDR2: MDHEN and SYDVKM. Trimming took 8 bases from V and 4 from J; bases not matched to a gene: 8. The CDR3 loop is CASLGSGSADTQYF. CDR3 bases: TGTGCCAGCCTAGGGAGCGGGAGCGCAGATACGCAGTATTTT.

This clonotype was seen a handful of times. J is TRBJ1-2 and V is TRBV28, with D tentatively TRBD1 (5 bases). Per the germline V gene, CDR1 is MDHEN and CDR2 is SYDVKM. This CDR3 comprises 10 residues. CDR3 residues: CATVRYGYTF. The DNA of the CDR3 is TGTGCGACAGTTCGCTATGGCTACACCTTC.

This clonotype came up many times. V is TRBV29-1 and J is TRBJ2-3; 11 nucleotides line up with TRBD2. Trimming cost V 5 bases and J 2 bases; bases outside gene matches: 3. Germline V gene lookup returns CDR1 SQVTM and CDR2 ANQGSEA. The CDR3 length is 14 residues. The CDR3 sequence: CSVQTSGNTDTQYF. CDR3 bases: TGCAGCGTTCAGACTAGCGGGAACACAGATACGCAGTATTTT.

In its sample, this clonotype was seen once. The chain couples TRBV29-1 to TRBJ1-1, with D unresolved. Deletions cut 7 bases from V and 0 bases from J, with 3 bases between. From germline, CDR1 is SQVTM and CDR2 ANQGSEA. The CDR3 is 10 residues long. The CDR3 spells CSAVNTEAFF. For the CDR3, the DNA is TGCAGCGCAGTGAACACTGAAGCTTTCTTT.

The chain combines TRBV7-9 with TRBJ2-4; TRBD1 might be the D (6 bases). This CDR3 is 14 amino acids long. Germline V lookup: CDR1 SEHNR, CDR2 FQNEAQ (reference sequence). V gave up 1 base and J gave up 6 bases, with 10 bases separating them. In nucleotides, the CDR3 is TGTGCCAGCAGCTTAGTGGACAGACTAAACATTCAGTACTTC. It yields the protein CASSLVDRLNIQYF. Variable domain in full (rest from reference TRBV7-9 and TRBJ2-4): DTGVSQNPRHKITKRGQNVTFRCDPISEHNRLYWYRQTLGQGPEFLTYFQNEAQLEKSRLLSDRFSAERPKGSFSTLEIQRTEQGDSAMYLCASSLVDRLNIQYFGAGTRLSVL.

This chain uses TRBV24-1 with TRBJ1-1; D is uncertain. Deletions cut 1 base from V and 7 bases from J, with 9 bases between. CDR1 and CDR2 from the germline V gene are KGHDR and SFDVKD. The CDR3 totals 13 residues. CDR3 coding DNA: TGTGCCACCAGTGATTTTGGAGGACGTGAAGCTTTCTTT. Its protein product is CATSDFGGREAFF.

This clonotype was detected a few times. The chain couples TRBV12-3 or TRBV12-4 to TRBJ1-5, with TRBD1 matching over 9 bases. The CDR3 runs to 16 residues. V shed 5 bases and J 9 bases; nucleotides not matched to a gene: 14. The CDR3 sequence is CASSLASTGGSAPQHF. For the CDR3, the DNA is TGTGCCAGCAGTCTGGCCTCGACAGGGGGGAGTGCGCCCCAGCATTTT.

In its sample, this clonotype was seen many times. J is TRBJ2-7 and V is TRBV7-2; D is possibly TRBD2 (6 bases). The CDR3 is 15 residues long. Germline loops: CDR1 SGHTA, CDR2 FQGNSA. The V end lost 5 bases, the J end lost 5 bases, and 19 bases lay between the germline ends. The CDR3 DNA sequence: TGTGCCAGCAGCAGTCGGGAGTTTCCTTGGAACGAGCAGTACTTC. As protein: CASSSREFPWNEQYF.

Written as DNA, the CDR3 is TGTGCCAGCAGTTTTAGGGGAGTTGAGACCCAGTACTTC. This translates into CASSFRGVETQYF. The J gene is TRBJ2-5, the V gene TRBV28, with D perhaps matching TRBD1 or TRBD2 (5 bases each). V was shortened by 3 bases and J by 5 bases, with 10 bases between the two germline ends. In germline, CDR1 is MDHEN, CDR2 SYDVKM. The CDR3 contains 13 residues.

This clonotype occurred many times. The rearrangement uses TRBV6-4 and TRBJ2-1; TRBD2 matches 7 bases. The ends lost 5 bases at V and 5 bases at J; junction bases unmatched: 3. Germline CDR1 MRHNA, CDR2 SNTAGT. The length of the CDR3 is 13 residues. The CDR3 region is CASSPSGDNEQFF. For the CDR3, the DNA is TGTGCCAGCAGTCCTAGCGGCGACAATGAGCAGTTCTTC.